This record covers a single T cell receptor (beta chain). The assay was immunoSEQ multiplex PCR, and TCRdb's table has in-frame clones only and misses some. The sample contains about 2 million clones, approximately 95% of which appear only once. This sample was included in a study of shared clonotypes between healthy human individuals. The V end was cut by 3 bases, the J end by 4 bases, with 11 bases between. The CDR3 covers 14 residues. Germline CDR1 reads MNHEY; CDR2 reads SMNVEV (reference sequence). Naive-designated CD8 cells lacked CD45RO, were positively enriched for CCR7, and omitted terminally differentiated effector memory CD45RA+ cells.

The TCR was taken from a man between 18 and 35 years old in good health. The specimen sequenced was naive CD8+ T cells sorted from blood. The chain links TRBV27 to TRBJ2-3; D gene uncertain. The CDR3 region is CASSLSRTADTQYF. The DNA of the CDR3 is TGTGCCAGCAGTTTGTCCCGGACGGCAGATACGCAGTATTTT.